This is a list of T cell receptor beta chains from one sample in a study of beta chain features in type 1 diabetes. Clones were sequenced by immunoSEQ multiplex PCR, and TCRdb holds only the in-frame ones, with some missing. The sample has 600,000 to 700,000 clones; under 15% are singletons. Sequencing was done on a sample of naive CD4+ T cells from blood. These receptors all come from a man between 18 and 35 years old with type 1 diabetes. Each CDR3 is given with its conserved first and last residue. A D gene is named only where the DNA matches it firmly. Expanded clones are given a class, and other clones once, few, many or no size at all.

D: TRBD1; J: TRBJ2-2; V: TRBV6-5; size: few; CDR3: CASSLTGTVTGELFF; DNA: TGTGCCAGCAGCCTTACCGGGACAGTCACCGGGGAGCTGTTTTTT
D: .; J: TRBJ2-5; V: TRBV6-1; size: .; CDR3: CASAEVGGWETQYF; DNA: TGTGCCAGCGCCGAGGTTGGAGGGTGGGAGACCCAGTACTTC
D: .; J: TRBJ2-2; V: TRBV18; size: .; CDR3: CASSSKQGRDTGELFF; DNA: TGTGCCAGCTCATCCAAACAGGGTCGGGACACCGGGGAGCTGTTTTTT
D: TRBD1; J: TRBJ1-1; V: TRBV18; size: few; CDR3: CASSIGGGTEAFF; DNA: TGTGCCAGCTCAATAGGGGGCGGAACTGAAGCTTTCTTT
D: .; J: TRBJ2-7; V: TRBV25-1; size: few; CDR3: CASSEGGNEQYF; DNA: TGTGCCAGCAGTGAAGGGGGGAACGAGCAGTACTTC
D: .; J: TRBJ1-1; V: TRBV6-5; size: .; CDR3: CASSYSQATEAFF; DNA: TGTGCCAGCAGTTACTCGCAAGCCACTGAAGCTTTCTTT
D: .; J: TRBJ1-2; V: TRBV29-1; size: .; CDR3: CSVEVLRGDGYTF; DNA: TGCAGCGTTGAAGTCCTCCGAGGAGACGGCTACACCTTC
D: TRBD1; J: TRBJ2-4; V: TRBV30; size: .; CDR3: CAGGQGAGIQYF; DNA: TGTGCCGGTGGACAGGGGGCTGGCATTCAGTACTTC
D: TRBD2; J: TRBJ2-5; V: TRBV7-9; size: few; CDR3: CASTVGLAVRQETQYF; DNA: TGTGCCAGCACCGTCGGACTAGCGGTGAGACAAGAGACCCAGTACTTC
D: .; J: TRBJ1-2; V: TRBV2; size: .; CDR3: CASSDYGYTF; DNA: TGTGCCAGCAGCGACTATGGCTACACCTTC
D: TRBD2; J: TRBJ2-3; V: TRBV10-3; size: few; CDR3: CAIRTSGDTDTQYF; DNA: TGTGCCATCAGGACTAGCGGGGACACAGATACGCAGTATTTT
D: .; J: TRBJ1-2; V: TRBV2; size: .; CDR3: CASRRGLIYGYTF; DNA: TGTGCCAGCAGGAGGGGACTGATTTATGGCTACACCTTC
D: .; J: TRBJ2-2; V: TRBV2; size: .; CDR3: CASRRTANTGELFF; DNA: TGTGCCAGCAGGAGGACAGCGAACACCGGGGAGCTGTTTTTT
D: .; J: TRBJ1-1; V: TRBV29-1; size: .; CDR3: CSVLELDWANTEAFF; DNA: TGCAGCGTTCTCGAGCTCGACTGGGCGAACACTGAAGCTTTCTTT
D: TRBD1; J: TRBJ1-2; V: TRBV7-9; size: .; CDR3: CASTDTSTGNGYTF; DNA: TGTGCCAGCACTGACACCTCGACAGGGAATGGCTACACCTTC
D: .; J: TRBJ1-1; V: TRBV30; size: .; CDR3: CAWREPVNTEAFF; DNA: TGTGCCTGGAGAGAACCGGTGAACACTGAAGCTTTCTTT
D: .; J: TRBJ1-2; V: TRBV16; size: .; CDR3: CASSPGLSQKGGYTF; DNA: TGTGCCAGCAGCCCCGGACTCTCCCAAAAGGGTGGCTACACCTTC
D: TRBD1; J: TRBJ2-5; V: TRBV13; size: .; CDR3: CASSLGEKGAETQYF; DNA: TGTGCCAGCAGCTTAGGCGAGAAGGGGGCAGAGACCCAGTACTTC
D: .; J: TRBJ2-3; V: TRBV6-5; size: .; CDR3: CASSYSDLGDTQYF; DNA: TGTGCCAGCAGTTACTCCGATCTAGGGGATACGCAGTATTTT
D: TRBD1; J: TRBJ2-7; V: TRBV29-1; size: few; CDR3: CSVETGTGGYEQYF; DNA: TGCAGCGTTGAGACCGGGACAGGGGGCTACGAGCAGTACTTC
D: .; J: TRBJ1-2; V: TRBV30; size: few; CDR3: CAWSAEGVGGYTF; DNA: TGTGCCTGGAGCGCTGAGGGTGTAGGGGGCTACACCTTC
D: .; J: TRBJ2-3; V: TRBV5-1; size: .; CDR3: CASSLETGSKDTQYF; DNA: TGCGCCAGCAGCTTGGAGACGGGGAGCAAGGATACGCAGTATTTT
D: TRBD2; J: TRBJ2-1; V: TRBV6-1; size: few; CDR3: CATPLQAGGLNEQFF; DNA: TGTGCCACCCCCCTTCAGGCGGGGGGGCTAAATGAGCAGTTCTTC
D: .; J: TRBJ1-1; V: TRBV7-3; size: few; CDR3: CASSLRPEVTNTEAFF; DNA: TGTGCCAGCAGCTTACGCCCCGAGGTTACGAACACTGAAGCTTTCTTT
D: .; J: TRBJ1-4; V: TRBV25-1; size: .; CDR3: CASSVHTNEKLFF; DNA: TGTGCCAGCAGTGTGCACACTAATGAAAAACTGTTTTTT
D: TRBD1; J: TRBJ2-4; V: TRBV5-1; size: .; CDR3: CATSKGTEKNIQYF; DNA: TGCGCCACCTCTAAGGGGACAGAAAAAAACATTCAGTACTTC
D: .; J: TRBJ2-1; V: TRBV28; size: .; CDR3: CASSSPGGSSYNEQFF; DNA: TGTGCCAGCAGTTCCCCTGGGGGTAGCTCCTACAATGAGCAGTTCTTC
D: .; J: TRBJ2-3; V: TRBV9; size: .; CDR3: CASSADLTDTQYF; DNA: TGTGCCAGCAGCGCGGACCTCACAGATACGCAGTATTTT
D: .; J: TRBJ1-4; V: TRBV18; size: .; CDR3: CASSPGAREKLFF; DNA: TGTGCCAGCTCACCGGGAGCCCGCGAAAAACTGTTTTTT
D: .; J: TRBJ2-6; V: TRBV19; size: .; CDR3: CASSRQSGANVLTF; DNA: TGTGCCAGTAGTCGACAGTCTGGGGCCAACGTCCTGACTTTC
D: .; J: TRBJ1-5; V: TRBV18; size: few; CDR3: CASSPPGGQPQHF; DNA: TGTGCCAGCTCACCACCGGGTGGTCAGCCCCAGCATTTT
D: .; J: TRBJ2-7; V: TRBV14; size: .; CDR3: CASSQATSLYF; DNA: TGTGCCAGCAGCCAAGCGACTAGTTTGTACTTC
D: .; J: TRBJ2-7; V: TRBV28; size: few; CDR3: CASSLGGSSYEQYF; DNA: TGTGCCAGCAGTTTAGGGGGAAGCTCCTACGAGCAGTACTTC
D: .; J: TRBJ1-3; V: TRBV6-4; size: few; CDR3: CASTSDNSGNTIYF; DNA: TGTGCCAGCACCTCTGACAACTCTGGAAACACCATATATTTT
D: TRBD1; J: TRBJ1-3; V: TRBV7-9; size: .; CDR3: CASSNRDRGGNTIYF; DNA: TGTGCCAGCAGCAACCGGGACAGGGGAGGAAACACCATATATTTT
D: TRBD1; J: TRBJ2-3; V: TRBV7-9; size: few; CDR3: CASSRQGGFTDTQYF; DNA: TGTGCCAGCAGCCGACAGGGCGGGTTCACAGATACGCAGTATTTT
D: .; J: TRBJ2-7; V: TRBV30; size: .; CDR3: CAWGPGGISYEQYF; DNA: TGTGCCTGGGGCCCAGGGGGGATCTCCTACGAGCAGTACTTC
D: .; J: TRBJ2-2; V: TRBV30; size: few; CDR3: CAWSSRSGGTGELFF; DNA: TGTGCCTGGAGTTCCCGCTCGGGCGGGACCGGGGAGCTGTTTTTT
D: TRBD1; J: TRBJ1-5; V: TRBV2; size: few; CDR3: CASSEGRGRQPQHF; DNA: TGTGCCAGCAGTGAAGGCAGGGGGCGTCAGCCCCAGCATTTT
D: TRBD2; J: TRBJ2-3; V: TRBV6-1; size: few; CDR3: CAISGSSGETTDTQYF; DNA: TGTGCCATCAGTGGCTCTAGCGGGGAGACCACAGATACGCAGTATTTT
D: TRBD1; J: TRBJ2-1; V: TRBV10-3; size: few; CDR3: CAIQGASDEQFF; DNA: TGTGCCATCCAGGGGGCATCTGATGAGCAGTTCTTC
D: TRBD1; J: TRBJ1-2; V: TRBV19; size: .; CDR3: CASSPRTGWDYGYTF; DNA: TGTGCCAGTAGCCCTCGGACAGGGTGGGACTATGGCTACACCTTC
D: .; J: TRBJ1-2; V: TRBV7-2; size: .; CDR3: CASSPGAGAYGYTF; DNA: TGTGCCAGCAGCCCTGGAGCGGGAGCCTATGGCTACACCTTC
D: .; J: TRBJ1-2; V: TRBV5-1; size: .; CDR3: CASSLEGGPGYTF; DNA: TGCGCCAGCAGCTTGGAAGGGGGGCCTGGCTACACCTTC
D: .; J: TRBJ2-7; V: TRBV18; size: few; CDR3: CASSPIGAPSYEQYF; DNA: TGTGCCAGCTCACCAATCGGGGCTCCCTCCTACGAGCAGTACTTC
D: .; J: TRBJ2-5; V: TRBV18; size: .; CDR3: CASSPQAEQETQYF; DNA: TGTGCCAGCTCACCACAGGCCGAACAAGAGACCCAGTACTTC
D: .; J: TRBJ1-5; V: TRBV18; size: .; CDR3: CASSQGYDQPQHF; DNA: TGTGCCAGCTCGCAGGGTTACGATCAGCCCCAGCATTTT
D: .; J: TRBJ1-2; V: TRBV21-1; size: .; CDR3: CASSKEREWGYGYTF; DNA: TGTGCCAGCAGCAAAGAGAGGGAGTGGGGATATGGCTACACCTTC
D: .; J: TRBJ2-5; V: TRBV30; size: few; CDR3: CAWSVLTGQQETQYF; DNA: TGTGCCTGGAGTGTCCTAACGGGGCAGCAAGAGACCCAGTACTTC
D: .; J: TRBJ2-5; V: TRBV10-3; size: few; CDR3: CAISAGGGETQYF; DNA: TGTGCCATCAGTGCCGGAGGCGGGGAGACCCAGTACTTC
D: .; J: TRBJ2-2; V: TRBV28; size: few; CDR3: CASSERWRGAGELFF; DNA: TGTGCCAGCAGCGAACGGTGGCGGGGCGCCGGGGAGCTGTTTTTT